The present T cell receptor (beta chain) was sequenced within a study of human T cells and chemical hapten exposure (dated by TCRdb to the early 2020s). At the level of the whole study: For sensitization, 2% DPC in acetone was applied to a roughly 2 cm by roughly 2 cm area of upper inner arm skin. The patient cohort, mostly female, included alopecia areata with under or over 50% scalp involvement, alopecia totalis and alopecia universalis. Blood was sampled from patients pre-sensitization (week 0) and at 2, 6 and about 24 weeks after DPC sensitization. Libraries were combined into a pool for sequencing, and differences in TCR yield between samples came mainly from small differences in library volumes within the pool. Throughout the study period of around 24 weeks, patients also received therapeutic DPC doses to the scalp every week. Patch testing was done on the upper back using Finn chambers containing 0.01% DPC, and results were scored after 6 days according to International Contact Dermatitis Research Group standards. Blood for TCR sequencing was provided by twenty-nine alopecia patients at one to four time points (pre-sensitization, 2, 6 and 24 weeks). The study tracked peripheral blood TCR repertoire changes in vivo during primary and secondary sensitization to the hapten diphenylcyclopropenone (DPC) in alopecia patients. Findings and caveats that apply to the study as a whole: Expanded TCRs formed significantly more large CDR3 similarity clusters than pre-sensitization or healthy control sets, consistent with antigen-driven responses. Because every patient had alopecia, a presumed autoimmune disease, the patients' immune response might differ from that of healthy individuals. Patch test score was positively correlated with the number of PT1 expanded TCRs, with significance at thresholds 8, 16 and 32 but not at 4. No change with DPC sensitization was found in the number of TCRs above 1 in 1000 frequency, and no evidence of global repertoire structure alterations was found. After repeated subsampling, changes were observed in the strength of the expansion versus patch-test correlation and in the threshold at which the correlation became significant.

Remarks on this clonotype: Its antigen is still unknown. Per-base quality was not reported, and no clone a single base away is much larger than it.

The CDR3, cysteine through phenylalanine, is 14 amino acids long. The entry retains the CDR3 DNA only, 42 bases that are in frame from base 1. Reading the germline V gene (reference sequence) gives CDR1 SEHNR and CDR2 FQNEAQ. The junction carries 11 bases between V and J, which are trimmed by 4 bases and 2 bases respectively. The receptor library was made with RACE. TCRdb records NextSeq 500 as the sequencer. During library preparation, unique molecular identifiers were attached to individual cDNA molecules so that TCRs could be counted in a quantitative, reproducible way. From each blood RNA sample, both TCR alpha and TCR beta chains were sequenced. For the original study's pipeline: The median number of TCRs per sample was roughly 98,000, ranging from roughly 20,000 to 700,000. V, J and CDR3 annotation of the TCR reads was carried out using the Decombinator software suite. To make PS versus PT1 abundance plots, every sample was subsampled to the same number of TCRs (28,000). TCRs were defined as expanded if absent before sensitization and observed at least eight times at the 2-week time point. The public reads were reanalyzed by TCRdb: fastp trimming at Q25, MiXCR alignment, in-frame beta chains only. Rows are combined by CDR3 protein, so each entry shows the most common genes and DNA. The V and J calls and clone size come from TCRdb's table, not from the authors' own analysis. For this sample the table gives fewer than 500,000 distinct CDR3 sequences, of which about 4.8% were detected only once. Approximately 2.3% of the sample rests with the top ten.

This specimen's time point label, interpreted: patch test 1, 2 weeks after DPC sensitization. Explained via the paper, the treatment or condition label denotes: therapeutic diphenylcyclopropenone sensitization with weekly scalp DPC. At each patch-test visit, blood was drawn before the patch test was applied. To be eligible, patients had to be aged 18 to 70, diagnosed with alopecia and judged suitable for DPC therapy, while pregnant patients were excluded. Total RNA was extracted from unfractionated whole blood collected in Tempus Blood RNA tubes. Sequenced here: whole blood, sampled in connection with sensitization to the hapten diphenylcyclopropenone (DPC). This TCR was recovered from a woman aged 45-65 years with alopecia areata. Some clones in this sample may be carry-over from other donors' samples. The chain uses TRBV7-9 and TRBJ2-5; too little of a D gene remains to name it. The bases are TGTGCCAGCAGCTCATCCGGGTCACAAGAGACCCAGTACTTC. It is translated as CASSSSGSQETQYF. With the rest looked up from the reference TRBV7-9 and TRBJ2-5 genes rather than sequenced, the full variable domain is DTGVSQNPRHKITKRGQNVTFRCDPISEHNRLYWYRQTLGQGPEFLTYFQNEAQLEKSRLLSDRFSAERPKGSFSTLEIQRTEQGDSAMYLCASSSSGSQETQYFGPGTRLLVL.